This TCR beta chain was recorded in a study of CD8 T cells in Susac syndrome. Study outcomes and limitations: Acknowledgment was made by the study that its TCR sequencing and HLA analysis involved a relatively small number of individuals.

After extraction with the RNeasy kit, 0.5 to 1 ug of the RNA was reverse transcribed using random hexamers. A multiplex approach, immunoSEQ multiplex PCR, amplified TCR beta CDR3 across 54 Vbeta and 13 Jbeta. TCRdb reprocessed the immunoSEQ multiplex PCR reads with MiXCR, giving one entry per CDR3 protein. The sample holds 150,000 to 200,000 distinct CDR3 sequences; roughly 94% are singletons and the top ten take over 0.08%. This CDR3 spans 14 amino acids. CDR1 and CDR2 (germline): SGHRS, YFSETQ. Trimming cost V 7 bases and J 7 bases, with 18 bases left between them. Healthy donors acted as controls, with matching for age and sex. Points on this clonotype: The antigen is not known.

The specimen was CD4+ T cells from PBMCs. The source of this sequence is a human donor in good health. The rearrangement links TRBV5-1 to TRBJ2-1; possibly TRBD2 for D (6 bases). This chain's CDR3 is CASGTGVSTNEQFF. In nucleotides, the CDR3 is TGCGCCAGCGGGACGGGAGTGTCTACGAATGAGCAGTTCTTC.